The present T cell receptor (beta chain) was sequenced within a study of shared clonotypes between healthy human individuals. Study overall: Ranging from 18 to 49 in age, donors were two women and a few men.

The method was immunoSEQ multiplex PCR; TCRdb's version includes in-frame clones alone and lacks a portion of them. This table holds about 380,000 clones, around 96% found once. V dropped 3 bases and J dropped 4 bases, with 12 bases sitting between them. The CDR3 loop spans 14 amino acids. Germline CDR1 MNHNS, CDR2 SASEGT. This clone showed up just once. Its antigen is not known. Points from the study as a whole: Naive CD4 clonotypes overlapped across a few donors at about 5.2%. Larger estimated richness was generally seen in naive subsets than in memory subsets.

Sequencing was carried out using memory CD8+ T cells sorted from blood. Subset noted: CD45RO+ cells pooled with CCR7-negative TemRA cells. The chain has TRBV6-1 and TRBJ1-2, with D perhaps matching TRBD1 (6 bases). The source of this sequence is a man aged 25 to 40 in good health. In nucleotides, the CDR3 is TGTGCCAGCAGTGACCGGGGGCGCGGCTATGGCTACACCTTC. Its protein is CASSDRGRGYGYTF.